These T cell receptor beta chains were read from a single sample in a study of T cell responses to AZD1222 COVID-19 vaccine. Sequencing used immunoSEQ multiplex PCR; TCRdb keeps in-frame clones, though not all of them. This sample has a few hundred thousand clones; approximately 93% occur once, and the top ten carry 0.55%. Source: peripheral blood, taken on day 0 of AZD1222 vaccination. The receptor set was obtained from an adult in good health. The CDR3 runs from the conserved cysteine through the conserved F or W. D genes are given only for firm matches. Size tells how often a clone was seen (once, few, many) or the class of an expanded clone, and some rows leave it out.

clone_size	v_call	j_call	d_call	cdr3_nt	cdr3_aa
-	TRBV5-4	TRBJ1-2	TRBD1	TGTGCCAGCAGCTCTCCGGGACAGGGGGCTGGCTACACCTTC	CASSSPGQGAGYTF
-	TRBV10-3	TRBJ1-5	-	TGTGCCATCAGTGAAGGGGGGACACTTAGCAATCAGCCCCAGCATTTT	CAISEGGTLSNQPQHF
many	TRBV7-2	TRBJ2-4	-	TGTGCCAGCAGCAATACCCGGGACTCCGTTAAAAACATTCAGTACTTC	CASSNTRDSVKNIQYF
-	TRBV7-2	TRBJ2-1	-	TGTGCCAGCAGCTTAGGGTCTGGGGGCTATAATGAGCAGTTCTTC	CASSLGSGGYNEQFF
-	TRBV12-3/TRBV12-4	TRBJ1-5	-	TGTGCCAGCAGTATGGGCCAGAATCAGCCCCAGCATTTT	CASSMGQNQPQHF
-	TRBV2	TRBJ2-1	-	TGTGCCAGCAGTGAGGAGGGGCTCGGAGAGAGTGAGCAGTTCTTC	CASSEEGLGESEQFF
-	TRBV12-3/TRBV12-4	TRBJ2-3	TRBD2	TGTGCCAGCGGGACTACTAGCACAGATACGCAGTATTTT	CASGTTSTDTQYF
-	TRBV5-4	TRBJ2-5	-	TGTGCCAGCAGCAGGGACTCGGGGGAGACCCAGTACTTC	CASSRDSGETQYF
few	TRBV7-3	TRBJ1-1	TRBD1	TGTGCCAGCAGCCCCAACAGGGGCACTGAAGCTTTCTTT	CASSPNRGTEAFF
-	TRBV7-9	TRBJ1-2	TRBD1	TGTGCCAGCAGCCCAGGGGGGGCCTTCTATGGCTACACCTTC	CASSPGGAFYGYTF
-	TRBV19	TRBJ2-3	-	TGTGCCAGTAGCCAAGGGGGGGGGAACACAGATACGCAGTATTTT	CASSQGGGNTDTQYF
once	TRBV7-2	TRBJ2-7	TRBD2	TGTGCCAGCAGACTTACTAGCGGCTCCTACGAGCAGTACTTC	CASRLTSGSYEQYF
-	TRBV7-9	TRBJ2-1	TRBD1	TGTGCCAGCAGCGCCCGGAACCGGGACAGCTACAATGAGCAGTTCTTC	CASSARNRDSYNEQFF
once	TRBV19	TRBJ2-3	TRBD2	TGTGCCAGTAGTCCTGGACTAGCGGGAGCTACCACGCAGTATTTT	CASSPGLAGATTQYF
-	TRBV7-2	TRBJ2-7	-	TGTGCCAGCAGCTTAGGTCGGGCATACGAGCAGTACTTC	CASSLGRAYEQYF
-	TRBV2	TRBJ1-3	-	TGTGCCAGCAGTGCACAGGGATCTGGAAACACCATATATTTT	CASSAQGSGNTIYF
-	TRBV12-3/TRBV12-4	TRBJ2-7	-	TGTGCCAGCAGTTTTCCCGAAGGCGAGCAGTACTTC	CASSFPEGEQYF
-	TRBV30	TRBJ2-7	-	TGTGCCTGGAGTGTAACCGCCGGGCAGTACTTC	CAWSVTAGQYF
once	TRBV6-5	TRBJ1-2	TRBD1	TGTGCCACGCGACAGGGGGACTATGGCTACACCTTC	CATRQGDYGYTF
once	TRBV7-9	TRBJ2-5	-	TGTGCCAGCAGCTTGATCCAAGAGACCCAGTACTTC	CASSLIQETQYF
-	TRBV11-2	TRBJ1-3	-	TGTGCCAGCAGCTTGATCACCTCTGGAAACACCATATATTTT	CASSLITSGNTIYF
-	TRBV10-3	TRBJ2-7	TRBD1	TGTGCCATCAGTGGAGAGACAGGGACCTACGAGCAGTACTTC	CAISGETGTYEQYF
-	TRBV29-1	TRBJ1-5	TRBD1	TGCAGCGTTGGGACAGGGTCCAATCAGCCCCAGCATTTT	CSVGTGSNQPQHF
-	TRBV7-8	TRBJ2-1	-	TGTGCCAGCACTAAGGAGAGATTCTCCTACAATGAGCAGTTCTTC	CASTKERFSYNEQFF
-	TRBV5-5	TRBJ2-1	TRBD2	TGTGCCAGCAGCTTCGGGCTAGCGGGCTCCTACAATGAGCAGTTCTTC	CASSFGLAGSYNEQFF
-	TRBV20-1	TRBJ1-1	-	TGCAGTGCTAGTCGGGACGGTCCCACTGAAGCTTTCTTT	CSASRDGPTEAFF
-	TRBV10-3	TRBJ2-5	TRBD1	TGTGCCATCGGGGGACAGAAGTACCAAGAGACCCAGTACTTC	CAIGGQKYQETQYF
-	TRBV28	TRBJ2-7	TRBD1	TGTGCCAGCAGTCGGGACAGCTACGAGCAGTACTTC	CASSRDSYEQYF
-	TRBV6-5	TRBJ2-2	-	TGTGCCAGCAGGGACTCCGGGGAGCTGTTTTTT	CASRDSGELFF
-	TRBV28	TRBJ1-6	-	TGTGCCAGCAACCCGAGGCTCTATAATTCACCCCTCCACTTT	CASNPRLYNSPLHF
-	TRBV7-2	TRBJ2-7	TRBD2	TGTGCCAGCAGCTTAGGGCCTAGCGGAGGCTCCTACGAGCAGTACTTC	CASSLGPSGGSYEQYF
-	TRBV9	TRBJ2-1	-	TGTGCCAGCAGCGCCCAACCTTCCTCATGGGGCTACAATGAGCAGTTCTTC	CASSAQPSSWGYNEQFF
-	TRBV7-2	TRBJ2-3	-	TGTGCCAGCAGGCAGGGCACAGATACGCAGTATTTT	CASRQGTDTQYF
-	TRBV10-3	TRBJ2-1	TRBD1	TGTGCCATCAGTTCCAAACAGGGGTTGGTCGATGAGCAGTTCTTC	CAISSKQGLVDEQFF
-	TRBV28	TRBJ2-1	TRBD2	TGTGCCAGCAGTTTGGGGGGGAGTTCCTACAATGAGCAGTTCTTC	CASSLGGSSYNEQFF
once	TRBV5-4	TRBJ2-3	-	TGTGCCAGCAGAGGGGGACTCAGCACAGATACGCAGTATTTT	CASRGGLSTDTQYF
-	TRBV6-6	TRBJ2-2	-	TGTGCCAGCAGTTACCGGCAGGTTGATTCGGGCGGGGAGCTGTTTTTT	CASSYRQVDSGGELFF
-	TRBV10-3	TRBJ2-1	TRBD2	TGTGCCACTTCCCCGATGGGGACTAGCGGGAGGAGCCCTGAGCAGTTCTTC	CATSPMGTSGRSPEQFF
-	TRBV7-9	TRBJ2-1	-	TGTGCCAGCAGCTTGGGGCGGATGGAAGTGGATGAGCAGTTCTTC	CASSLGRMEVDEQFF
-	TRBV15	TRBJ1-5	-	TGTGCCACCAGCAGAGAAGTACAGGGAGTCAATCAGCCCCAGCATTTT	CATSREVQGVNQPQHF
-	TRBV7-9	TRBJ1-4	TRBD1	TGTGCCAGCAGCCCCTCGGACAGGGTGGAAAAACTGTTTTTT	CASSPSDRVEKLFF
-	TRBV10-2	TRBJ2-6	-	TGCGCCAGCCGGGGAGGCGCAAGCTCTGGGGCCAACGTCCTGACTTTC	CASRGGASSGANVLTF
-	TRBV28	TRBJ2-7	-	TGTGCCAGCAGGTCACCGGGAGTTTACGAGCAGTACTTC	CASRSPGVYEQYF
-	TRBV7-2	TRBJ1-2	-	TGTGCCAGCAGCCTAATGGGGGGTGGCTATGGCTACACCTTC	CASSLMGGGYGYTF
-	TRBV19	TRBJ1-5	-	TGTGCCAGTAGTATAGTCGGAGGGAGCAATCAGCCCCAGCATTTT	CASSIVGGSNQPQHF
few	TRBV11-2	TRBJ2-7	-	TGTGCCAGCAGCTTAGCCCAAGGTAGAGTTTACGAGCAGTACTTC	CASSLAQGRVYEQYF